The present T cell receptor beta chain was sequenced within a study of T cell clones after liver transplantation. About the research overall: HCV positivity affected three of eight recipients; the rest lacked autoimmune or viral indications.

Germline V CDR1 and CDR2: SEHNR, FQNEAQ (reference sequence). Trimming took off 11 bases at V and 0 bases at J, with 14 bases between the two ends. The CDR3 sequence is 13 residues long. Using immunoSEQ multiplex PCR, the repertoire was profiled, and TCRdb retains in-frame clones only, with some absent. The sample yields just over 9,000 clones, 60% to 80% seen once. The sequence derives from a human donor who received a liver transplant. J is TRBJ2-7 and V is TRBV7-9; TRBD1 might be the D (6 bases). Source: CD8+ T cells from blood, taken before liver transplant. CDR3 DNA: TGTGCCGGTCAGGGGCTGAGCTCCTACGAGCAGTACTTC. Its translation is CAGQGLSSYEQYF.